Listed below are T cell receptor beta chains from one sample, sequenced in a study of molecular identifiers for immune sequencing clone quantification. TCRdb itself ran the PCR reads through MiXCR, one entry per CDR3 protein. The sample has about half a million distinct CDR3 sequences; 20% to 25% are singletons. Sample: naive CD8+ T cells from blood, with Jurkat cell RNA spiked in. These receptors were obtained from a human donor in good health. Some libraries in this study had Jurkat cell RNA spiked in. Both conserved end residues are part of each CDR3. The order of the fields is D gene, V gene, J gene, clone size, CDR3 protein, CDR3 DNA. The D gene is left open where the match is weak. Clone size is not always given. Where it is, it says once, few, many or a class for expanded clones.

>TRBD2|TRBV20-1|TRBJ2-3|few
CSASAQRESTDTQYF
TGCAGTGCTAGCGCCCAGCGGGAAAGCACAGATACGCAGTATTTT
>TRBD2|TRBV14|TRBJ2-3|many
CASSQEGGLAASTDTQYF
TGTGCCAGCAGCCAAGAGGGGGGACTAGCGGCTAGCACAGATACGCAGTATTTT
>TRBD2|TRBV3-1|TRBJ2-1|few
CASSQAAGTSGSNEQFF
TGTGCCAGCAGCCAAGCGGCCGGGACTAGCGGGAGCAATGAGCAGTTCTTC
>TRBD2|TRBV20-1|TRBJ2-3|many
CSARDFGGGDTDTQYF
TGCAGTGCTAGGGACTTTGGCGGGGGAGACACAGATACGCAGTATTTT
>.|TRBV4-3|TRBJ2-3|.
CASSQDTTPDTQYF
TGCGCCAGCAGCCAAGACACGACCCCAGATACGCAGTATTTT
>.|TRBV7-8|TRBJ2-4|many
CASSLDALAKNIQYF
TGTGCCAGCAGCTTAGACGCTTTAGCCAAAAACATTCAGTACTTC
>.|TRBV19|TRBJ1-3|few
CASSPTFVSSGNTIYF
TGTGCCAGTAGTCCAACATTCGTGAGCTCTGGAAACACCATATATTTT
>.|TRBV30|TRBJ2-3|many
CAWSVVRTDTQYF
TGTGCCTGGAGTGTAGTACGCACAGATACGCAGTATTTT
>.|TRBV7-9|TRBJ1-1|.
CVSSPSLAGDTEAFF
TGTGTCAGCAGCCCCTCTCTCGCGGGGGACACTGAAGCTTTCTTT
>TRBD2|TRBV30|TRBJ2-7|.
CAWSGVRVLAGFGQYF
TGTGCCTGGAGTGGGGTTCGCGTCCTAGCGGGATTCGGGCAGTACTTC
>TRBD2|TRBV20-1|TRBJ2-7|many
CSAPAGLAGDNYEQYF
TGCAGTGCCCCCGCGGGACTAGCGGGAGATAACTACGAGCAGTACTTC
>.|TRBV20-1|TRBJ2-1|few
CSARDRGRVTYNEQFF
TGCAGTGCTAGAGATCGGGGCCGGGTGACCTACAATGAGCAGTTCTTC
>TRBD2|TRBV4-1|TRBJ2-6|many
CASSQDGSGGVSGANVLTF
TGCGCCAGCAGCCAAGACGGTAGCGGGGGGGTCTCTGGGGCCAACGTCCTGACTTTC
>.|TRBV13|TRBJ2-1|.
CASSHRGGQETQFF
TGTGCCAGCAGCCACAGGGGGGGGCAAGAGACCCAGTTCTTC
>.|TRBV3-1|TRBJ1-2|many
CASSQENYGYTF
TGTGCCAGCAGCCAAGAAAACTATGGCTACACCTTC
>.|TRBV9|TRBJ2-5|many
CASSAGVRAVEETQYF
TGTGCCAGCAGCGCGGGGGTCAGGGCGGTTGAAGAGACCCAGTACTTC
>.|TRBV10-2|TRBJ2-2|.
CASSESHPARTGELFF
TGCGCCAGCAGTGAGTCCCACCCTGCCCGCACCGGGGAGCTGTTTTTT
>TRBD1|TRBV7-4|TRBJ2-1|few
CASNRQGPTYNEQFF
TGTGCCAGCAACCGACAGGGGCCTACCTACAATGAGCAGTTCTTC